The rows below give T cell receptor beta chains drawn from one sample of a study of T cells in Graves' hyperthyroidism and ophthalmopathy. In TCRdb, the multiplex PCR reads were re-called with MiXCR into one record per CDR3 protein. The sample holds roughly 300,000 distinct CDR3 sequences; under 25% are singletons and the top ten take 50%. Material for sequencing was blood. The receptors come from a woman aged 50 to 60 with Graves' hyperthyroidism. Each CDR3 is given with its conserved first and last residue. A D gene is named only where the DNA matches it firmly. Size is stated for part of the rows, as once, few or many counts, or as a class when the clone is expanded.

V	size	J	D	CDR3	DNA
TRBV19	many	TRBJ1-1	.	CASQSPAGRHEAFF	TGTGCCAGTCAGAGTCCCGCGGGGCGGCATGAAGCTTTCTTT
TRBV28	many	TRBJ2-3	.	CACRGLTDTQYF	TGTGCCTGCCGGGGTCTAACAGATACGCAGTATTTT
TRBV6-1	.	TRBJ2-1	TRBD1	CASSWGADRGRHNEQFF	TGTGCCAGCAGTTGGGGGGCTGACAGGGGGAGACACAATGAGCAGTTCTTC
TRBV20-1	many	TRBJ2-3	.	CSAVGYPRNTDTQYF	TGCAGTGCTGTGGGTTACCCCCGGAACACAGATACGCAGTATTTT
TRBV15	many	TRBJ1-2	.	CATSLPGRLNYGYTF	TGTGCCACCAGCCTGCCGGGACGCCTTAACTATGGCTACACCTTC
TRBV28	once	TRBJ1-2	.	CASSPQGMGSYGYTF	TGTGCCAGCAGCCCTCAGGGAATGGGTAGCTATGGCTACACCTTC
TRBV11-2	.	TRBJ2-3	.	CASSPDEGTQYF	TGTGCCAGCAGCCCCGACGAGGGTACGCAGTATTTT
TRBV20-1	many	TRBJ2-7	.	CSASPTPRGTIYEQYF	TGCAGTGCTAGCCCAACCCCGCGGGGAACGATCTACGAGCAGTACTTC
TRBV5-1	many	TRBJ2-1	TRBD1	CASSEQGSYNEQFF	TGCGCCAGCAGCGAACAGGGGTCCTACAATGAGCAGTTCTTC
TRBV7-8	many	TRBJ1-2	.	CASSSGQYGYTF	TGTGCCAGCAGCTCCGGACAGTATGGCTACACCTTC
TRBV5-4	few	TRBJ2-7	.	CASSPPGVGYEQYF	TGTGCCAGCAGCCCCCCCGGGGTGGGGTACGAGCAGTACTTC
TRBV5-1	many	TRBJ1-1	.	CASSGAVGTEAFF	TGCGCCAGCAGTGGGGCCGTGGGCACTGAAGCTTTCTTT
TRBV27	many	TRBJ2-2	.	CASSFSVRGSGELFF	TGTGCCAGCAGTTTTAGCGTTCGGGGGTCCGGGGAGCTGTTTTTT
TRBV20-1	many	TRBJ2-7	TRBD1	CSANTGTGLSYEQYF	TGCAGTGCAAATACCGGGACAGGGCTCTCCTACGAGCAGTACTTC
TRBV6-5	.	TRBJ1-1	.	CASSYSSGAYGGTEAFF	TGTGCCAGCAGTTACTCGTCAGGGGCCTATGGGGGCACTGAAGCTTTCTTT
TRBV28	many	TRBJ1-2	TRBD1	CASSATGTGGNGYTF	TGTGCCAGCAGCGCGACCGGGACAGGGGGCAATGGCTACACCTTC
TRBV19	.	TRBJ2-2	TRBD1	CASTPRGHGGELFF	TGTGCCAGTACCCCCAGGGGGCATGGCGGGGAGCTGTTTTTT
TRBV5-8	.	TRBJ2-4	TRBD2	CASSLGASGGPAAKNIQYF	TGTGCCAGCAGCTTGGGGGCTAGCGGGGGTCCTGCAGCCAAAAACATTCAGTACTTC
TRBV9	.	TRBJ2-7	.	CASSVEGSSLEQYF	TGTGCCAGCAGCGTTGAGGGTTCTTCCCTCGAGCAGTACTTC
TRBV27	.	TRBJ2-1	.	CASSQVAGSYNEQFF	TGTGCCAGCAGCCAAGTGGCGGGCAGCTACAATGAGCAGTTCTTC
TRBV29-1	.	TRBJ2-3	TRBD2	CSVDMAGGLTQYF	TGCAGCGTTGATATGGCGGGAGGTTTAACGCAGTATTTT
TRBV3-1	few	TRBJ2-1	TRBD2	CASSPFGGGNNEQFF	TGTGCCAGCAGCCCCTTTGGGGGAGGGAACAATGAGCAGTTCTTC
TRBV12-3/TRBV12-4	many	TRBJ2-7	.	CASSRGAGGYEQYF	TGTGCCAGCAGTAGGGGCGCCGGGGGCTACGAGCAGTACTTC
TRBV12-3/TRBV12-4	many	TRBJ2-7	TRBD1	CASSPKDRWDIYEQYF	TGTGCCAGCAGCCCCAAGGACAGGTGGGATATCTACGAGCAGTACTTC
TRBV3-1	few	TRBJ2-7	TRBD1	CASSERRTGGGNEQYF	TGTGCCAGCAGTGAACGGAGGACAGGGGGCGGAAACGAGCAGTACTTC
TRBV20-1	.	TRBJ1-2	.	CSAVDDGYTF	TGCAGTGCCGTGGACGATGGCTACACCTTC
TRBV20-1	many	TRBJ2-1	TRBD1	CSAGTGTSYNEQFF	TGCAGTGCTGGGACAGGGACCTCCTACAATGAGCAGTTCTTC
TRBV7-9	many	TRBJ2-7	TRBD2	CASQAGTYEQYF	TGTGCCAGCCAAGCGGGGACCTACGAGCAGTACTTC
TRBV13	many	TRBJ2-7	.	CASSPSTRTYEQYF	TGTGCCAGCAGCCCGTCGACAAGAACCTACGAGCAGTACTTC
TRBV19	many	TRBJ2-7	.	CASSNLDGAYEQYF	TGTGCCAGTAGCAATTTAGACGGAGCCTACGAGCAGTACTTC
TRBV12-3/TRBV12-4	.	TRBJ2-3	TRBD1	CASSHGQGATDTQYF	TGTGCCAGCAGCCACGGACAGGGCGCGACAGATACGCAGTATTTT
TRBV28	many	TRBJ2-5	TRBD1	CASSLPDRGRETQYF	TGTGCCAGCAGTTTACCGGACAGGGGGCGGGAGACCCAGTACTTC
TRBV20-1	many	TRBJ1-1	TRBD1	CSARKRTGGLNTEAFF	TGCAGTGCTAGAAAACGGACAGGGGGACTGAACACTGAAGCTTTCTTT
TRBV7-9	few	TRBJ1-6	TRBD1	CASSLGTGQSRQFSPLHF	TGTGCCAGCAGCTTAGGGACAGGGCAGTCACGGCAATTTTCACCCCTCCACTTT
TRBV5-4	few	TRBJ2-4	.	CASSLAGELAKNIQYF	TGTGCCAGCAGCTTGGCTGGGGAATTAGCCAAAAACATTCAGTACTTC
TRBV2	many	TRBJ2-7	TRBD2	CASSVPAGFSYEQYF	TGTGCCAGCAGTGTTCCAGCGGGATTCTCCTACGAGCAGTACTTC
TRBV18	many	TRBJ1-2	.	CASSPTSGNYGYTF	TGTGCCAGCTCACCTACGTCGGGTAACTATGGCTACACCTTC
TRBV18	once	TRBJ1-1	TRBD1	CASSPIAGTGTEAFF	TGTGCCAGCTCACCCATAGCCGGGACAGGGACTGAAGCCTTCTTT